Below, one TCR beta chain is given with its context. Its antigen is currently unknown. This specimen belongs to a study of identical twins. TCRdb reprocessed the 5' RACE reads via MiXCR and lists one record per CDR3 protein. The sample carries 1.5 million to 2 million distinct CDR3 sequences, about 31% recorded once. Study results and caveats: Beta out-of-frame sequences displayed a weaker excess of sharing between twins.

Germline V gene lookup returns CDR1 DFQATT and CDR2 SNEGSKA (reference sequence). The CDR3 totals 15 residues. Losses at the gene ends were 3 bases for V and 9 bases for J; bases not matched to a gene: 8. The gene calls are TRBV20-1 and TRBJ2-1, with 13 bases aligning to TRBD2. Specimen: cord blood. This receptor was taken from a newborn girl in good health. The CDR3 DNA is TGCAGTGCTAGTTGGACTAGCGGGAGTCATAGTGAGCAGTTCTTC. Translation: CSASWTSGSHSEQFF.